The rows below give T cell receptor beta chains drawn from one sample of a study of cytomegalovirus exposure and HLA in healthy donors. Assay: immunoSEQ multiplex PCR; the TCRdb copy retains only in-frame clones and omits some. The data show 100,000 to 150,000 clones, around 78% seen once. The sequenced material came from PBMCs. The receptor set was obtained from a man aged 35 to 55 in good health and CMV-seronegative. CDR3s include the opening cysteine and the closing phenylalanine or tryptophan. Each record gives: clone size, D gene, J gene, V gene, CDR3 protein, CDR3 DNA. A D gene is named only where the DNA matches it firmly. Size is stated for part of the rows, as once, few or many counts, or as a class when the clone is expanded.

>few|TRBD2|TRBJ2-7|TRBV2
CASRAGGGEQYF
TGTGCCAGCAGAGCCGGCGGGGGCGAGCAGTACTTC
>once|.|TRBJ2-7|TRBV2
CASSDRYEQYF
TGTGCCAGCAGTGACAGGTACGAGCAGTACTTC
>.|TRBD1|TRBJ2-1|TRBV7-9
CASSLGPGQGNEQFF
TGTGCCAGCAGCTTAGGGCCGGGACAGGGCAATGAGCAGTTCTTC
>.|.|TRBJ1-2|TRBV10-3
CAISETVSLGYTF
TGTGCCATCAGTGAGACAGTTAGTCTTGGCTACACCTTC
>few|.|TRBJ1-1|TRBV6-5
CASSTYTGNTEAFF
TGTGCCAGCAGCACCTATACAGGGAACACTGAAGCTTTCTTT
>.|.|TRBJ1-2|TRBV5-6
CASSLSPRDGYTF
TGTGCCAGCAGCTTGAGCCCACGGGATGGCTACACCTTC
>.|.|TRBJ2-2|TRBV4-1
CASSQGPSNTGELLF
TGCGCCAGCAGCCAAGGTCCTTCGAACACCGGGGAGCTGCTTTTT
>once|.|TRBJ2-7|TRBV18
CASSRGGSYYEQYF
TGTGCCAGCTCACGGGGGGGCAGCTACTACGAGCAGTACTTC
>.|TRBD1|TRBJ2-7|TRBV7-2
CASSYRDRGYEQYF
TGTGCCAGCAGCTACCGGGACAGGGGCTACGAGCAGTACTTC
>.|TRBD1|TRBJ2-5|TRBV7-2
CASSLQGALQETQYF
TGTGCCAGCAGCTTACAGGGGGCCCTACAAGAGACCCAGTACTTC
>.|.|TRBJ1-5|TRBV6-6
CASSYDRYSNQPQHF
TGTGCCAGCAGTTACGACAGGTATAGCAATCAGCCCCAGCATTTT
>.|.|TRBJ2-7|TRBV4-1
CASSLLSRGAGDEQYF
TGCGCCAGCAGCCTCTTGTCCCGGGGGGCTGGCGACGAGCAGTACTTC
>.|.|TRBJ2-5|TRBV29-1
CSASLGQGKTQYF
TGCAGCGCTTCCCTGGGACAAGGGAAGACCCAGTACTTC
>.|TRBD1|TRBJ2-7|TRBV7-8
CASSLGWTGEQYF
TGTGCCAGCAGCTTGGGTTGGACAGGGGAGCAGTACTTC
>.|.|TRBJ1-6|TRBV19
CASSIIRGGSSYNSPLHF
TGTGCCAGTAGTATCATCCGGGGTGGAAGCTCCTATAATTCACCCCTCCACTTT
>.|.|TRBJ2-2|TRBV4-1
CASSKTSAGELFF
TGCGCCAGCAGCAAAACTAGTGCCGGGGAGCTGTTTTTT
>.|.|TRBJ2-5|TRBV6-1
CASRTGTGQETQYF
TGTGCCAGCCGGACCGGGACTGGACAAGAGACCCAGTACTTC
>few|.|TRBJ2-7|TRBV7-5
CARSLDGGSRSYEQYF
TGTGCCAGAAGCTTAGATGGCGGCAGCCGCTCCTACGAGCAGTACTTC
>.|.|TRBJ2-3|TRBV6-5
CASRTTGDSDTQYF
TGTGCCAGCCGGACAACAGGTGACTCAGATACGCAGTATTTT
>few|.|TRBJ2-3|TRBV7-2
CASSLGTPGLGTQYF
TGTGCCAGCAGCTTAGGAACGCCAGGGTTGGGTACGCAGTATTTT
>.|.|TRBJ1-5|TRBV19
CASSGSPRGSNQPQHF
TGTGCCAGTAGTGGGTCCCCCAGGGGTAGCAATCAGCCCCAGCATTTT
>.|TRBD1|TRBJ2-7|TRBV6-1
CASSELGTARYEQYF
TGTGCCAGCAGTGAACTCGGGACAGCACGCTACGAGCAGTACTTC
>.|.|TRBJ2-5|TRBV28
CASSPLPTLETQYF
TGTGCCAGCAGTCCGCTACCCACGCTAGAGACCCAGTACTTC
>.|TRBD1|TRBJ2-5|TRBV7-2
CASSRQGPRETQYF
TGTGCCAGCAGCCGACAGGGCCCCCGAGAGACCCAGTACTTC
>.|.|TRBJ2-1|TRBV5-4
CASSSTSYNEQFF
TGTGCCAGCAGCTCCACTTCCTACAATGAGCAGTTCTTC
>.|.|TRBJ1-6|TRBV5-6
CASSKTGSNSPLHF
TGTGCCAGCAGCAAGACAGGTTCCAATTCACCCCTCCACTTT
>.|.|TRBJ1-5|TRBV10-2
CASSLRQGNQPQHF
TGCGCCAGCTCCTTAAGGCAGGGCAATCAGCCCCAGCATTTT
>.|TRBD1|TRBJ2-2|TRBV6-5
CASSLTGVNTGELFF
TGTGCCAGCAGTCTCACAGGGGTAAACACCGGGGAGCTGTTTTTT
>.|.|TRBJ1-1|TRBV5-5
CASSLAVYTEAFF
TGTGCCAGCAGCTTGGCGGTTTACACTGAAGCTTTCTTT
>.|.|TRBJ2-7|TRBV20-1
CSAMGHYEQYF
TGCAGTGCAATGGGACACTACGAGCAGTACTTC
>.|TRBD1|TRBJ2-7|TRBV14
CASSGTGPSYEQYF
TGTGCCAGCAGCGGGACAGGGCCTTCCTACGAGCAGTACTTC
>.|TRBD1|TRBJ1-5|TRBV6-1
CASNVLGQGSQHF
TGTGCCAGCAACGTCCTGGGACAGGGAAGCCAGCATTTT
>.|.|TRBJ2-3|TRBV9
CASSVVGGRTDTQYF
TGTGCCAGCAGCGTAGTTGGCGGGCGCACAGATACGCAGTATTTT
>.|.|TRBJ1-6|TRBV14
CASSRMDSGLSVLHF
TGTGCCAGCAGCCGCATGGACTCGGGACTGAGTGTTCTCCACTTT
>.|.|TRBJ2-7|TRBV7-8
CASNNQAYEQYF
TGTGCCAGCAACAATCAAGCCTACGAGCAGTACTTC
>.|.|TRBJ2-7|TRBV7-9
CASSLSVLHEQYF
TGTGCCAGCAGCTTATCGGTCCTCCACGAGCAGTACTTC
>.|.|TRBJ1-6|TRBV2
CASSESNRAAPLHF
TGTGCCAGCAGTGAATCAAACAGGGCGGCACCCCTCCACTTT
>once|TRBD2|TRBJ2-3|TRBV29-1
CSVDQRATSGGTHTQYF
TGCAGCGTTGATCAGCGCGCAACTAGCGGGGGCACCCATACGCAGTATTTT
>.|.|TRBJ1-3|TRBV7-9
CASSFGLGNTIYF
TGTGCCAGCAGCTTTGGACTAGGAAACACCATATATTTT
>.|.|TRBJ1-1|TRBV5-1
CASSLGLNTEAFF
TGCGCCAGCAGCTTAGGACTAAACACTGAAGCTTTCTTT
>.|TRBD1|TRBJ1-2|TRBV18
CASSFGQAERPNYGYTF
TGTGCCAGCTCGTTCGGACAGGCGGAACGCCCTAACTATGGCTACACCTTC
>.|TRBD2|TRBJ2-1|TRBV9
CASSATSGADNEQFF
TGTGCCAGCAGCGCAACTAGCGGGGCAGACAATGAGCAGTTCTTC
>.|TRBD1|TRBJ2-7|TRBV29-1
CSVHRQGSYEQYF
TGCAGCGTCCATCGACAGGGCAGCTACGAGCAGTACTTC
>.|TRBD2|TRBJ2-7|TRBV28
CASSPGLAGYEQYF
TGTGCCAGCAGTCCGGGATTAGCGGGCTACGAGCAGTACTTC
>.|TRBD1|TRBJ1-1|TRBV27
CASGTGGAIRTEAFF
TGTGCCAGCGGGACAGGGGGCGCGATTCGGACTGAAGCTTTCTTT
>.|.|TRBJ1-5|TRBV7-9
CASSLESGQPQHF
TGTGCCAGCAGCTTAGAGAGCGGTCAGCCCCAGCATTTT
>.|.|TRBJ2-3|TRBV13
CASSSRRVMSTDTQYF
TGTGCCAGCAGCTCTAGACGGGTTATGAGCACAGATACGCAGTATTTT
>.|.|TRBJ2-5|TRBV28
CASSRPGGIETQYF
TGTGCCAGCAGCCGCCCCGGGGGAATAGAGACCCAGTACTTC
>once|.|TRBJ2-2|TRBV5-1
CASSLLSSRGSGELFF
TGCGCCAGCAGCTTGTTAAGCTCCCGGGGTAGCGGGGAGCTGTTTTTT